This TCR beta chain was identified during a study of T cells in Graves' hyperthyroidism and ophthalmopathy. Study outcomes and limitations: Prediction of ophthalmopathy progression came a median approximately 6 months pre-onset.

The authors deemed Graves' hyperthyroidism stable absent ophthalmopathy progression within 18 months. This clonotype appeared many times. Its target is not known. The V and J ends lost 1 base and 2 bases respectively, with 11 bases between them. The CDR3 runs 15 residues. Germline V gene lookup returns CDR1 SGHTA and CDR2 FQGTGA. TCR beta CDR3 regions were amplified from RNA transcripts. HTBI primers were the set used in a first-round RT-PCR of the TCR CDR3. TCRdb reprocessed the multiplex PCR reads via MiXCR and lists one record per CDR3 protein. The data show 530,000 or so distinct CDR3 sequences, with around 45% seen just once and approximately 7.5% held by the top ten.

The genes are TRBV7-3 and TRBJ1-2; D gene unclear. Sequencing used peripheral blood or thyroid tissue (not recorded which). The sequence was collected from a woman under 30 with Graves' hyperthyroidism. The CDR3 nucleotides are TGTGCCAGCAGCTTAAATGGCGCGGCAAACTATGGCTACACCTTC. As protein: CASSLNGAANYGYTF.